This section outlines one T cell receptor beta chain sequence together with its context. Its target is not known. The sample comes from a study of post-analysis software for immune sequencing data. Study as a whole: Both relapsing-remitting and secondary progressive multiple sclerosis featured among the disease courses, as did progressive-relapsing multiple sclerosis. Study-wide points: F measure grouped same-batch samples tightly together. The five TRBV segments detected at higher frequency in patients than in controls included TRBV5-6, TRBV5-1 and TRBV20-1. Normalized Chao1 diversity in multiple sclerosis patients fell significantly below that of controls.

V gave up 4 bases and J gave up 6 bases, with 17 bases separating them. Germline CDR1 SGDLS, CDR2 YYNGEE. The CDR3 is made up of 14 amino acids. Each TCR beta cDNA library carried unique molecular identifiers. Between roughly 0.9 and 11 million T cells gave rise to some 490,000 cDNA molecules. TCRdb reprocessed the PCR reads via MiXCR and lists one record per CDR3 protein. The data show approximately 690,000 distinct CDR3 sequences, 59% seen once. This TCR was recovered from a girl between 2 and 10 years old with multiple sclerosis. The V call is TRBV9, the J call TRBJ2-7, with a weak D call TRBD2 (6 bases). The sample consisted of blood. CDR3 loop: CASSPRGEVSEQYF. The DNA of the CDR3 is TGTGCCAGCAGCCCGAGAGGGGAGGTAAGCGAGCAGTACTTC.